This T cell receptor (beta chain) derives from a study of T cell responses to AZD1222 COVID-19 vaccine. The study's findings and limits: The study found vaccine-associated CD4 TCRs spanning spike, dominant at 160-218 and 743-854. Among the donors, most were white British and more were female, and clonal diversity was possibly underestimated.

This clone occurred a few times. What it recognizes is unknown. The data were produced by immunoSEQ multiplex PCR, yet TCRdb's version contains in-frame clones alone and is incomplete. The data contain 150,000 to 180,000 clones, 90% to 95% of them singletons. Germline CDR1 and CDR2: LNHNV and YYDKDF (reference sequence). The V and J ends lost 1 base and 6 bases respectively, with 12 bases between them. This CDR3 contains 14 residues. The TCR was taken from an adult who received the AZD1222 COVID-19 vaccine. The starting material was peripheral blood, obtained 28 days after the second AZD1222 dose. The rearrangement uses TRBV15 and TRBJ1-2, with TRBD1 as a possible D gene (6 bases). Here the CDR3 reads CATSRVTQGNGYTF. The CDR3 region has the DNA TGTGCCACCAGCAGAGTAACGCAGGGGAATGGCTACACCTTC.